This entry describes one T cell receptor beta chain. Its target is not known. With 60 Vbeta and 13 Jbeta primers, the PCR was carried out. Repertoires were generated with immunoSEQ multiplex PCR, while TCRdb's copy carries only in-frame clones and drops some. The table lists about 130,000 clones, around 82% of them singletons. These data originate in a study of cytomegalovirus exposure and HLA in healthy donors. Overall study findings and caveats: DRB1 showed the most TCR associations and HLA-C the fewest in a later analysis, as rates varied by HLA locus. The authors reported that TCR beta sequences could predict HLA-A and HLA-B alleles. These predictions were accurate for most subjects in the first cohort.

The clonotype was recovered from a female donor in good health and CMV-seronegative. The source material was PBMCs.

CDR3 bases: TGTGCCAGCACCGGACAGGGGTCCCGAGGCTACACCTTC. It yields the protein CASTGQGSRGYTF. The chain carries TRBV6-5 and TRBJ1-2; 9 bases agree with TRBD1. CDR3 length: 13 residues. The J segment lost 8 bases and the V segment lost 7 bases, leaving 8 bases of the junction unmatched. The V gene's germline CDR1 is MNHEY and CDR2 SVGAGI.